This T cell receptor (beta chain) was documented in a study of radiation and T cells in renal cell carcinoma. General observations from the study: Top tumor clonotypes rose in blood 2 weeks post-radiation, then contracted.

The assay was immunoSEQ multiplex PCR, and TCRdb's table has in-frame clones only and misses some. The sample consists of approximately 45,000 clones, 65% to 90% of them appearing once. A note on this clone: Its antigen is unknown.

The time point is: baseline pretreatment blood. The treatment denotes: 15 Gy SBRT to primary tumor, nephrectomy 4 weeks later. This renal cell carcinoma was of the clear cell type. Source: blood, taken from a patient whose treatment included radiotherapy and nephrectomy. This TCR came from a woman in her 70s with renal cell carcinoma.

CDR3: CAISASMEKLFF. CDR3 sequence (DNA): TGTGCCATCAGTGCCTCCATGGAAAAACTGTTTTTT. The genes are TRBV10-3 and TRBJ1-4; D uncertain. Per the germline V gene, CDR1 is ENHRY and CDR2 is SYGVKD. V was cut by 4 bases and J by 8 bases, with 8 bases left in between. This CDR3 is 12 amino acids long.